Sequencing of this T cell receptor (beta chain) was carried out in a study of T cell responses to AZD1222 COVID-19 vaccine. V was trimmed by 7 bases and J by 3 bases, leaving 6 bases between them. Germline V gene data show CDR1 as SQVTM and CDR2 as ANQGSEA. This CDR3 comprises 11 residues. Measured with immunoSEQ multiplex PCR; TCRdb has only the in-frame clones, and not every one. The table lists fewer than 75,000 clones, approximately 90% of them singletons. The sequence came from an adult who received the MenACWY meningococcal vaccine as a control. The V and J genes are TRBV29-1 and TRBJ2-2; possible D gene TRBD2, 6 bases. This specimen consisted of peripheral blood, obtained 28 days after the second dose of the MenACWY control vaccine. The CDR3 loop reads CSGDYTGELFF. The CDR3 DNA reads TGCAGCGGGGACTACACCGGGGAGCTGTTTTTT.